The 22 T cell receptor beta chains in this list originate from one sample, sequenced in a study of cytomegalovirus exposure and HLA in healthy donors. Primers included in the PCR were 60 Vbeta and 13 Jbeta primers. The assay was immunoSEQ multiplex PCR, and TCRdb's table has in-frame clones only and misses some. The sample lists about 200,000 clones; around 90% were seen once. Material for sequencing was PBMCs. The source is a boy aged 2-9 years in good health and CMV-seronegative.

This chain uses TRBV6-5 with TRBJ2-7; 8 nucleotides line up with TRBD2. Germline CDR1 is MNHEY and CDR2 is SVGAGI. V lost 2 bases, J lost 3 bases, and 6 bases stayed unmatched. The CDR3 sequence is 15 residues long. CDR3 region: CASSYRGGAIYEQYF. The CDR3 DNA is TGTGCCAGCAGTTACCGGGGGGGCGCAATCTACGAGCAGTACTTC.

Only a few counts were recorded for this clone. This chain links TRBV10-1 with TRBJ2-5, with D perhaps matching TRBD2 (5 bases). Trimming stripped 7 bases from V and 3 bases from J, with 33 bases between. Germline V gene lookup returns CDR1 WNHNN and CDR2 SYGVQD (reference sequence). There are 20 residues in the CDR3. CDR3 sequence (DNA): TGCGCCAGCACCCCACCCCCCTTCCCGAGAGCTAGCCCTTTCAAAGAGACCCAGTACTTC. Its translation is CASTPPPFPRASPFKETQYF.

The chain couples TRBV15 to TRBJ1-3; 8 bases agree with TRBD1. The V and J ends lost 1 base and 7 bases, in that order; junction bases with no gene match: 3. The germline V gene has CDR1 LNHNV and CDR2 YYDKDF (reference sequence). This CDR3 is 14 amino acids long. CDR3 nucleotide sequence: TGTGCCACCAGCAGAGGCAGGGACAGGAACACCATATATTTT. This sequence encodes CATSRGRDRNTIYF. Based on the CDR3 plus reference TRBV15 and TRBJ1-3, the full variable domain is DAMVIQNPRYQVTQFGKPVTLSCSQTLNHNVMYWYQQKSSQAPKLLFHYYDKDFNNEADTPDNFQSRRPNTSFCFLDIRSPGLGDTAMYLCATSRGRDRNTIYFGEGSWLTVV.

For the CDR3, the DNA is TGTGCCTGGCTCCTCCCGGGGGGGAGCCCTAACTATGGCTACACCTTC. It encodes CAWLLPGGSPNYGYTF. J is TRBJ1-2 and V is TRBV30; maybe TRBD1 (5 bases). Germline CDR1 reads GTSNPN; CDR2 reads SVGIG (reference sequence). V shed 5 bases and J shed 0 bases, with 19 bases lying between them. This CDR3 has 16 amino acids.

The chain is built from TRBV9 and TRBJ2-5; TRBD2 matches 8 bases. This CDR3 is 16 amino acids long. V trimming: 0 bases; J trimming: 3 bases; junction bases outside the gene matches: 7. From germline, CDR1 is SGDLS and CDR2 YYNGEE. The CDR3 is CASSVGLAGIEETQYF. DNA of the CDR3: TGTGCCAGCAGCGTAGGCTTAGCGGGGATAGAAGAGACCCAGTACTTC. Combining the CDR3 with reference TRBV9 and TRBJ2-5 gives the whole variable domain DSGVTQTPKHLITATGQRVTLRCSPRSGDLSVYWYQQSLDQGLQFLIQYYNGEERAKGNILERFSAQQFPDLHSELNLSSLELGDSALYFCASSVGLAGIEETQYFGPGTRLLVL.

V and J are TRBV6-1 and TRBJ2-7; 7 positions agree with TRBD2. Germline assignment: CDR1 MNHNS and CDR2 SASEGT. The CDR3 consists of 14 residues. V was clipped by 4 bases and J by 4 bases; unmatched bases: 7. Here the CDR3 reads CASSGPPGGYEQYF. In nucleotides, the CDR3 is TGTGCCAGCAGTGGCCCTCCCGGGGGGTACGAGCAGTACTTC.

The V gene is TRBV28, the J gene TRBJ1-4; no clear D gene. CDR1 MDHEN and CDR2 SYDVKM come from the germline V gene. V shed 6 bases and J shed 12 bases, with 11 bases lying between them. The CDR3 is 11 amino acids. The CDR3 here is CASSSLRELFF. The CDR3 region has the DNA TGTGCCAGCAGCTCCCTTCGTGAACTGTTTTTT.

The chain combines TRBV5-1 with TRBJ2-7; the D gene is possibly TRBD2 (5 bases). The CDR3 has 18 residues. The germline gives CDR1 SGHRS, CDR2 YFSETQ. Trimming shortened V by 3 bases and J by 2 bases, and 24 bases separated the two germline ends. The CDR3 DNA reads TGCGCCAGCAGCTGGTTTGGATTGACGGGATCCCTTCCCTACGAGCAGTACTTC. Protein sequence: CASSWFGLTGSLPYEQYF.

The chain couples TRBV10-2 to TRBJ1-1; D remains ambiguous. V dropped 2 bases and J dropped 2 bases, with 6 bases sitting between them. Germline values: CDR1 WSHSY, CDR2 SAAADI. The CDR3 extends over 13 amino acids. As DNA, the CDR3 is TGCGCCAGCAGTGAGCTCTACAACACTGAAGCTTTCTTT. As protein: CASSELYNTEAFF.

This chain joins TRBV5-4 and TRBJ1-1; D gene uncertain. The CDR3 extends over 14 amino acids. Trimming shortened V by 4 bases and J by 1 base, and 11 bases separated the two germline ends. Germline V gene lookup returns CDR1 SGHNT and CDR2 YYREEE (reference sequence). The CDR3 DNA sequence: TGTGCCAGCAGCCGGTCTTCAAAGAACACTGAAGCTTTCTTT. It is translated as CASSRSSKNTEAFF.

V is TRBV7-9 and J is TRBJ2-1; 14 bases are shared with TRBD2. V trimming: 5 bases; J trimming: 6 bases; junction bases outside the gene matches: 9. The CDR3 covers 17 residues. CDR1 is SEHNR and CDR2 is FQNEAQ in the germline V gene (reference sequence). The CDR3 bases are TGTGCCAGCAGCCCTCGGACTAGCGGGGGGCCTGGCAATGAGCAGTTCTTC. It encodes CASSPRTSGGPGNEQFF.

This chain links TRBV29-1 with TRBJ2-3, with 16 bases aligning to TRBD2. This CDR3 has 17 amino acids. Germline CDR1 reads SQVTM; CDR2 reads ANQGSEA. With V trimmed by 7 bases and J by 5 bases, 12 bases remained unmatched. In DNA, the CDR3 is TGCAGCGGCCGCTCGGGACTAGCGGGAGGGCCGGGAGATACGCAGTATTTT. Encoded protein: CSGRSGLAGGPGDTQYF.

CDR3 DNA sequence: TGTGCCAGCAGTTTTTCGGACAGGGGCTACGAGCAGTACTTC. This translates into CASSFSDRGYEQYF. V usage is TRBV27 and J usage is TRBJ2-7; 9 bases are a match to TRBD1. CDR3 size: 14 residues. CDR1 and CDR2 from the germline V gene are MNHEY and SMNVEV (reference sequence). V shed 3 bases, J shed 3 bases, and the junction held 3 bases outside the gene matches.

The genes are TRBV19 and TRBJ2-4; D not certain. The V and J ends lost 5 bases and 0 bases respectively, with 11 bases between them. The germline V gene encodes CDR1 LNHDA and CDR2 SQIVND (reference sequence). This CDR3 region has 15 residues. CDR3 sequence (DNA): TGTGCCAGTAGTGTGGGCCTTATAGCCAAAAACATTCAGTACTTC. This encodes CASSVGLIAKNIQYF.

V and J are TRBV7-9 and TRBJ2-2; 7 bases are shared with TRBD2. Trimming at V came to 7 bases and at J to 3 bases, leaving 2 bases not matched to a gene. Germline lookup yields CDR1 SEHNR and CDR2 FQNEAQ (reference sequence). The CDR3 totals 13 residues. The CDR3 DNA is TGTGCCAGCACCCGGGGGGACACCGGGGAGCTGTTTTTT. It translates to CASTRGDTGELFF.

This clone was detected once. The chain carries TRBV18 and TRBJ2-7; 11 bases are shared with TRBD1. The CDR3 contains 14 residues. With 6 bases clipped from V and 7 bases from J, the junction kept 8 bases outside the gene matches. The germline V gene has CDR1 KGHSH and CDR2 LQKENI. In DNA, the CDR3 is TGTGCCAGCTCGCCGGGACAGGGGGTGGCGGAGCAGTACTTC. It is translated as CASSPGQGVAEQYF.

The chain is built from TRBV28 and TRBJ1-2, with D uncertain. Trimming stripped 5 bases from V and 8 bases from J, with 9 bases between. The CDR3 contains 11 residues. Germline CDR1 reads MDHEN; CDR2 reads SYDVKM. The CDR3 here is CASSATRGYTF. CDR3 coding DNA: TGTGCCAGCAGTGCAACGAGGGGCTACACCTTC.

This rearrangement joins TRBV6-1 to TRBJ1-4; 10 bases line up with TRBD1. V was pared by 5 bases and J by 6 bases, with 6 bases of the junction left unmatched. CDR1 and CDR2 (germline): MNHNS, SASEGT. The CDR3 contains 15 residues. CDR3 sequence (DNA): TGTGCCAGCAGTTCGTCCGGGACAGGGGATGAAAAACTGTTTTTT. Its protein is CASSSSGTGDEKLFF.

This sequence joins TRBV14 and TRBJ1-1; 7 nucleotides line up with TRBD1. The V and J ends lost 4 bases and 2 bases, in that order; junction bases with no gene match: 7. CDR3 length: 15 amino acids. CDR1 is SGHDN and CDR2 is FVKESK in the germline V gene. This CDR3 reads CASSRRTGDNTEAFF. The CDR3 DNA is TGTGCCAGCAGCCGACGCACAGGGGATAACACTGAAGCTTTCTTT. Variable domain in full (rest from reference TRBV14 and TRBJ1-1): EAGVTQFPSHSVIEKGQTVTLRCDPISGHDNLYWYRRVMGKEIKFLLHFVKESKQDESGMPNNRFLAERTGGTYSTLKVQPAELEDSGVYFCASSRRTGDNTEAFFGQGTRLTVV.

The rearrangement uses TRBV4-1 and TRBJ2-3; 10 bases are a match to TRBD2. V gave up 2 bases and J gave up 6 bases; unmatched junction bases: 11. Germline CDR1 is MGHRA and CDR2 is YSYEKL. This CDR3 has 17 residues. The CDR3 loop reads CASSQSTRSGGADTQYF. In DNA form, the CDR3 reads TGCGCCAGCAGCCAAAGTACCCGGAGCGGGGGGGCTGATACGCAGTATTTT.

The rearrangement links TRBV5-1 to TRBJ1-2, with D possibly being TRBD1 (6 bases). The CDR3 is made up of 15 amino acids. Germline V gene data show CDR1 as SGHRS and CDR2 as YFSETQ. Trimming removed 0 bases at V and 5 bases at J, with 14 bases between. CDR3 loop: CASSLVHRDFYGYTF. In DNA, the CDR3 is TGCGCCAGCAGCTTGGTACACAGGGATTTTTATGGCTACACCTTC.

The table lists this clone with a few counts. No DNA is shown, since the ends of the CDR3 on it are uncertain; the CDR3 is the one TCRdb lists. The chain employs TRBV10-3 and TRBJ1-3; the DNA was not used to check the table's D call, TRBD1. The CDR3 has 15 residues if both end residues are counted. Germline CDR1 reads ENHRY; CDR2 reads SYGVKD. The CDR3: CAISKQGTSETPYIF.